This TCR beta chain comes out of a study of OX40 agonist ivuxolimab in advanced cancers. Study information: The study enrolled dose-escalation patients with hepatocellular carcinoma, melanoma, renal cell or head and neck cancer. Three patients, one with hepatocellular carcinoma and two with cutaneous melanoma, responded partially. Points from the study as a whole: Some of the nonresponding patients also showed low levels of normalized T-cell clonal expansion.

The CDR3 length is 15 residues. V shed 5 bases and J 4 bases; nucleotides not matched to a gene: 10. Germline CDR1 MDHEN, CDR2 SYDVKM. Produced via immunoSEQ multiplex PCR; TCRdb's table is partial and in-frame only. The profile shows 60,000 to 80,000 clones, 85% to 90% of them singletons. Points on this clone: Its antigen is undetermined.

This TCR was sampled from an adult with an advanced solid tumor such as melanoma, head and neck, liver or kidney cancer. The chain recombines TRBV28 with TRBJ2-7; 8 bases agree with TRBD1. The source material was CD4+ or CD8+ T cells sorted from blood, sampled in a trial of the OX40 agonist ivuxolimab. The CDR3: CASSAVRTGMYEQYF. CDR3 nucleotides: TGTGCCAGCAGTGCCGTGCGGACAGGGATGTACGAGCAGTACTTC.